This T cell receptor (beta chain) was captured in a study of blood T cell repertoires in COVID-19. Looking at the study overall: Samples representing acute and convalescent COVID-19 were sourced from the United States, Italy and Spain. Sources were T cells, B-cell-depleted T cells, or PBMCs; the material itself was cDNA or gDNA.

In the study's own analysis: How many nucleated cells were present was estimated from reference gene primer amplification. The method was immunoSEQ multiplex PCR; TCRdb's version includes in-frame clones alone and lacks a portion of them. That table furnishes V, J and clone size, whereas the DNA furnished D and trimming. The sample records some 180,000 clones, roughly 82% being singletons. From germline, CDR1 is SGDLS and CDR2 YYNGEE. V trimming: 1 base; J trimming: 1 base; junction bases outside the gene matches: 4. The CDR3 contains 16 residues. The chain combines TRBV9 with TRBJ1-3; 8 bases are a match to TRBD1. This receptor was obtained from a woman in her fifties or sixties with COVID-19, enrolled during active disease. Sequencing used peripheral blood. CDR3 nucleotides: TGTGCCAGCAGCGTAACCCAGGGGGCTTCTGGAAACACCATATATTTT. Translated, it gives CASSVTQGASGNTIYF.